This T cell receptor (beta chain) was profiled in a study of blood T cell repertoires in COVID-19. Study context: In each case, the material was cDNA or gDNA derived from T cells, B-cell-depleted T cells, or PBMCs.

Measured with immunoSEQ multiplex PCR; TCRdb has only the in-frame clones, and not every one. The data show about 180,000 clones, 70% to 90% seen once. Sequencing used peripheral blood. This clonotype originated in a man aged 55 to 69 with acute or convalescent COVID-19.

The CDR3 region is CASSLDSGRTDTQYF. In DNA form, the CDR3 reads TGTGCCAGCAGCTTGGATAGCGGGAGGACAGATACGCAGTATTTT. The chain has TRBV5-4 and TRBJ2-3; TRBD2 aligns across 10 bases. Per germline, CDR1 SGHNT and CDR2 YYREEE (reference sequence). The J segment lost 3 bases and the V segment lost 0 bases, leaving 1 base of the junction unmatched. CDR3 length: 15 amino acids. The variable domain in full, completed from reference TRBV5-4 and TRBJ2-3, reads ETGVTQSPTHLIKTRGQQVTLRCSSQSGHNTVSWYQQALGQGPQFIFQYYREEENGRGNFPPRFSGLQFPNYSSELNVNALELDDSALYLCASSLDSGRTDTQYFGPGTRLTVL.